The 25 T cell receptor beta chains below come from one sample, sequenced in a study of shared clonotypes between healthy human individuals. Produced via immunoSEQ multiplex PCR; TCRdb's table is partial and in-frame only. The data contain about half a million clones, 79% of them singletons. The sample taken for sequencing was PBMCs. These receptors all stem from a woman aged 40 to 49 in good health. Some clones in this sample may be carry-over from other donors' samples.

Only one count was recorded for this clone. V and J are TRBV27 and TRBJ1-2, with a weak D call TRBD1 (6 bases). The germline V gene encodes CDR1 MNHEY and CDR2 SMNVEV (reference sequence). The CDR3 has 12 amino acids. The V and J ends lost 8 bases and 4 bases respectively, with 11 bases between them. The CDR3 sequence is CASGGGRYGYTF. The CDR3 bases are TGTGCCAGCGGAGGGGGGCGCTATGGCTACACCTTC.

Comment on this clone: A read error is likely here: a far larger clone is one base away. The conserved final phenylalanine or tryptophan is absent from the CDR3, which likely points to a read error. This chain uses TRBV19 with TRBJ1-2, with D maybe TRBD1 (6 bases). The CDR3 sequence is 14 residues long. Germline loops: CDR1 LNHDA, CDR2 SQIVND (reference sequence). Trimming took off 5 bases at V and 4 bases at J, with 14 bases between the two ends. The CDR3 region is CASSPNRQVYGYTS. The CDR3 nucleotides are TGTGCCAGTAGTCCCAATCGACAGGTCTATGGCTACACCTCC.

The CDR3 loop is CASSLARTTSYEQYF. CDR3 DNA: TGTGCCAGCAGCTTGGCCAGGACTACCTCCTACGAGCAGTACTTC. The V and J genes are TRBV5-4 and TRBJ2-7, with D possibly matching TRBD2 (6 bases). V shed 0 bases and J shed 0 bases, with 10 bases lying between them. CDR1 and CDR2 from the germline V gene are SGHNT and YYREEE (reference sequence). The CDR3 has 15 residues.

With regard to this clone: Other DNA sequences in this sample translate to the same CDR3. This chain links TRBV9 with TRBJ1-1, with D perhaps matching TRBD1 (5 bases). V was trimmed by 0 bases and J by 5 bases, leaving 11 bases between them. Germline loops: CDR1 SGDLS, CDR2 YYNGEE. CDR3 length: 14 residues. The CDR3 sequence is CASSVAGGGTEAFF. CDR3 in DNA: TGTGCCAGCAGCGTAGCTGGGGGAGGTACTGAAGCTTTCTTT.

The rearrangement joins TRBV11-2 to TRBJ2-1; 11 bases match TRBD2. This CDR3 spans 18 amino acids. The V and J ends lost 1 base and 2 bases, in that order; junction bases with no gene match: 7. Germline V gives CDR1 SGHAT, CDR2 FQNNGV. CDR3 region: CASSLGGRSGRAYNEQFF. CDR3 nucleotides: TGTGCCAGCAGCTTAGGGGGCCGTAGCGGGAGGGCCTACAATGAGCAGTTCTTC.

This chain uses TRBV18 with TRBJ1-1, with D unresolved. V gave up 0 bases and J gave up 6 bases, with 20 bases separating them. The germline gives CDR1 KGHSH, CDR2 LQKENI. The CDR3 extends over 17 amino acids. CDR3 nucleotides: TGTGCCAGCTCACCACCGGGAACCCCGGCGGGCGGAGCTGAAGCTTTCTTT. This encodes CASSPPGTPAGGAEAFF.

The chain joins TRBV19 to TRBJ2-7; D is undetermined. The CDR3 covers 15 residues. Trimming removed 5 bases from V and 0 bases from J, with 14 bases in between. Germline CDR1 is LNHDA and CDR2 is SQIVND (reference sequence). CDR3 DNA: TGTGCCAGTAGTGATGTCGGAACCTTCTCCTACGAGCAGTACTTC. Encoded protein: CASSDVGTFSYEQYF.

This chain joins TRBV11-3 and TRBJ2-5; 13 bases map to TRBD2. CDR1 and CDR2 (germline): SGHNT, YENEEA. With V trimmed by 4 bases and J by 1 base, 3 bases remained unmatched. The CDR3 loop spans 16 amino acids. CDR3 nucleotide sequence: TGTGCCAGCAGCTCAGGACTAGCGGGAGCCCAAGAGACCCAGTACTTC. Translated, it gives CASSSGLAGAQETQYF.

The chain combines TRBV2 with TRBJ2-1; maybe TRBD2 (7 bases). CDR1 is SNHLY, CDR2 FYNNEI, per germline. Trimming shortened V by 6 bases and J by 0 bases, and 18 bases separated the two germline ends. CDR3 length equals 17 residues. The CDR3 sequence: CASRGGALPSSYNEQFF. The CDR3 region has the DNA TGTGCCAGCAGGGGGGGGGCGCTCCCCAGCTCCTACAATGAGCAGTTCTTC.

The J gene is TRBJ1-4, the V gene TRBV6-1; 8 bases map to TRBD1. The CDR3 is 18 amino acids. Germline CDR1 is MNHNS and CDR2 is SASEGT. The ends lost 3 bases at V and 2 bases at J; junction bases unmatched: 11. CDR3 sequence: CASSDRIRGLRTNEKLFF. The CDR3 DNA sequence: TGTGCCAGCAGTGACCGCATCAGGGGGCTGAGGACTAATGAAAAACTGTTTTTT.

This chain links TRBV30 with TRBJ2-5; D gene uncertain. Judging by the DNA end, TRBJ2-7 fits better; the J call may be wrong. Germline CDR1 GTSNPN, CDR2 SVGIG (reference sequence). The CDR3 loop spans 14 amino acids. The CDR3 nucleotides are TGTGCCTGGAGTGTAGGGCAGAGCTCCTACGAGCAGTACTTC. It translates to CAWSVGQSSYEQYF.

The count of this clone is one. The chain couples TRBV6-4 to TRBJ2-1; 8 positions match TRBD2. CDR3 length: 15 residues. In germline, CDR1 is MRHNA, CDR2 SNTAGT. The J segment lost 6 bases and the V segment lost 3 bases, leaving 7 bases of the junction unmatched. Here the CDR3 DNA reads TGTGCCAGCAGTGAATTCGGGACTAGTCCCAATGAGCAGTTCTTC. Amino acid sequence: CASSEFGTSPNEQFF.

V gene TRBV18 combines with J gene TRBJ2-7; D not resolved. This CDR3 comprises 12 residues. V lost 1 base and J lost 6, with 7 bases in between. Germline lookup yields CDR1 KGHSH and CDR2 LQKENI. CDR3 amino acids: CASSPRDPEQYF. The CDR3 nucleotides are TGTGCCAGCTCACCACGGGATCCCGAGCAGTACTTC.

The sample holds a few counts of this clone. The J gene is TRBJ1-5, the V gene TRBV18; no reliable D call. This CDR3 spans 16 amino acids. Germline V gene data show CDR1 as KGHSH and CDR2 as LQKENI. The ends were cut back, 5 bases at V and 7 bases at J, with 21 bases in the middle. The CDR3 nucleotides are TGTGCCAGCTCAGCGGGCGCTCCGGGATCCGCACAGCCCCAGCATTTT. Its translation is CASSAGAPGSAQPQHF.

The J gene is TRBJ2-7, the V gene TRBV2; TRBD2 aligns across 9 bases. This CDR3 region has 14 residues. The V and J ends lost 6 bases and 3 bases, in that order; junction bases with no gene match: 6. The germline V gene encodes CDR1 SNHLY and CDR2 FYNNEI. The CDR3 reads CASRIAGVNYEQYF. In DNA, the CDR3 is TGTGCCAGCAGAATAGCGGGAGTCAACTACGAGCAGTACTTC.

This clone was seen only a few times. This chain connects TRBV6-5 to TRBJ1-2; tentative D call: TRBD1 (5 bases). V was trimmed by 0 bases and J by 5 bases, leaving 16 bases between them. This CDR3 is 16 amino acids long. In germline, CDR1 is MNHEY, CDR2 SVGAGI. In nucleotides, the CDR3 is TGTGCCAGCAGTTACTCGATGGGACGGGAAGGGTATGGCTACACCTTC. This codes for CASSYSMGREGYGYTF.

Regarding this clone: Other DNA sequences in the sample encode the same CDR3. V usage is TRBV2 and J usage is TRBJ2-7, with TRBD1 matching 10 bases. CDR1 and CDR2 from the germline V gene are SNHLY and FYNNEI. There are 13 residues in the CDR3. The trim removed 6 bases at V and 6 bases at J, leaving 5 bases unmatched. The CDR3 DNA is TGTGCCAGCAGCCGGGACAGGGGAGGCGAGCAGTACTTC. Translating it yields CASSRDRGGEQYF. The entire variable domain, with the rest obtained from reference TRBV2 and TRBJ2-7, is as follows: EPEVTQTPSHQVTQMGQEVILRCVPISNHLYFYWYRQILGQKVEFLVSFYNNEISEKSEIFDDQFSVERPDGSNFTLKIRSTKLEDSAMYFCASSRDRGGEQYFGPGTRLTVT.

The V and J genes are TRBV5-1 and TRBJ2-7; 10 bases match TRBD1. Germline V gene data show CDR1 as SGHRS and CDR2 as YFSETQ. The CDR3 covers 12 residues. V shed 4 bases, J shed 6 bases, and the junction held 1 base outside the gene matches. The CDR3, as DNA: TGCGCCAGCAGCCGGGACAGGGGCGAGCAGTACTTC. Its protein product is CASSRDRGEQYF.

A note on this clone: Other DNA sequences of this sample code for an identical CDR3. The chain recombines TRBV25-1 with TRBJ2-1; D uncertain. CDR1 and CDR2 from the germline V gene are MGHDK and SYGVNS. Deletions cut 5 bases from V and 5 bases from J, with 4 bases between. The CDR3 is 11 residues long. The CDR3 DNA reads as TGTGCCAGCAGTCTCAACAATGAGCAGTTCTTC. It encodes CASSLNNEQFF.

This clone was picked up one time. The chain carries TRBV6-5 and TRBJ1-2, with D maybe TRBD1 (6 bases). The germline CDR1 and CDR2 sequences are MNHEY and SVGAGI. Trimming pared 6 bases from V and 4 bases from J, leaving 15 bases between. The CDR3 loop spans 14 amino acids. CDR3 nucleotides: TGTGCCAGCAGCCAATCCGGGGGGGCCTATGGCTACACCTTC. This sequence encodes CASSQSGGAYGYTF.

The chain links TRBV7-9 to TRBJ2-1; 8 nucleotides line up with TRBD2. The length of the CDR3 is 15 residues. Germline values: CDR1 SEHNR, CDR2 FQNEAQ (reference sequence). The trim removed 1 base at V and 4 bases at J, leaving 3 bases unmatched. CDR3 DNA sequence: TGTGCCAGCAGCTTAGTTAGCGGGATTTACAATGAGCAGTTCTTC. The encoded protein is CASSLVSGIYNEQFF.

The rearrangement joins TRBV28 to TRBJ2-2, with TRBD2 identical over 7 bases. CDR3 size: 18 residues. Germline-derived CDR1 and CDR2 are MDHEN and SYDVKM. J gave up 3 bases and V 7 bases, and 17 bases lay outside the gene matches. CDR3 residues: CASTALEGGKQYTGELFF. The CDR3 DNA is TGTGCCAGCACCGCACTGGAGGGAGGGAAGCAGTACACCGGGGAGCTGTTTTTT.

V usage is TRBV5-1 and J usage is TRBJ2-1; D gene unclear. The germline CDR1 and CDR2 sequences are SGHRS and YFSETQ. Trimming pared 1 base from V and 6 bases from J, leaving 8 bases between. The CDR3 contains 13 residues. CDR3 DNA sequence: TGCGCCAGCAGCTTGAGACCGGCCAATGAGCAGTTCTTC. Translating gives CASSLRPANEQFF.

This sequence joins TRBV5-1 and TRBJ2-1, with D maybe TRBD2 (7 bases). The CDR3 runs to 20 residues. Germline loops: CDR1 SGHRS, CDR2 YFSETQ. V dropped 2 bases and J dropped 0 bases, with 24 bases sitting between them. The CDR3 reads CASSFASGGEDRSSYNEQFF. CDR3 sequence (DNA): TGCGCCAGCAGCTTCGCATCGGGGGGCGAGGACAGAAGCTCCTACAATGAGCAGTTCTTC.

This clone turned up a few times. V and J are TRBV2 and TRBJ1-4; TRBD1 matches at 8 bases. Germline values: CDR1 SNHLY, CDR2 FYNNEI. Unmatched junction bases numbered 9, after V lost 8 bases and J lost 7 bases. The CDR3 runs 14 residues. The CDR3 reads CASEAGTGSEKLFF. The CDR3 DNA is TGTGCCAGCGAGGCCGGGACAGGCTCTGAAAAACTGTTTTTT.